A single sample is the source of the 26 T cell receptor beta chains below, sequenced in a study of blood T cell repertoires in COVID-19. Assay: immunoSEQ multiplex PCR; the TCRdb copy retains only in-frame clones and omits some. Of under 200,000 clones listed, approximately 79% are singletons. The sequenced material came from peripheral blood. Every receptor here comes from a man aged 25-45 years with active or convalescent COVID-19.

As for this clone: The junction and the germline gene differ at one end; a read error may be behind it. The chain combines TRBV7-7 with TRBJ1-1; perhaps TRBD1 as D (5 bases). In germline, CDR1 is SSHAT, CDR2 FNYEAQ (reference sequence). The CDR3 consists of 13 residues. This chain's CDR3 is CASSLQVNTEAFF. The CDR3 nucleotides read TGTGCTAGCAGCTTACAGGTGAACACTGAAGCTTTCTTT.

The CDR3 loop is CASSTDRVNTEAFF. The DNA of the CDR3 is TGTGCCAGCAGTACGGACAGGGTTAACACTGAAGCTTTCTTT. The chain uses TRBV6-2 or TRBV6-3 and TRBJ1-1, with 8 bases lining up with TRBD1. The germline gives CDR1 MNHEY, CDR2 SVGEGT. The CDR3 is 14 amino acids. V lost 5 bases, J lost 2 bases, and 4 bases stayed unmatched.

The chain carries TRBV6-8 and TRBJ1-4; 7 nucleotides agree with TRBD1. Germline CDR1 and CDR2: MNHGY and SAAAGT. The V segment lost 9 bases and the J segment 3 bases; nucleotides outside the gene matches: 4. This CDR3 has 13 amino acids. In DNA, the CDR3 is TGTGCCAGACTCGGACAGGCTAATGAAAAACTGTTTTTT. It encodes CARLGQANEKLFF.

The chain employs TRBV10-1 and TRBJ2-1, with TRBD2 matching over 12 bases. Unmatched junction bases numbered 12, after V lost 6 bases and J lost 9 bases. CDR1 WNHNN and CDR2 SYGVQD come from the germline V gene (reference sequence). The CDR3 extends over 16 amino acids. The CDR3 region has the DNA TGCGCCAGCAGATTAATAAGGACTAGCGGGGAGGGTGAGCAGTTCTTC. Translating gives CASRLIRTSGEGEQFF.

This clone was counted between two and nine times. The CDR3 is CASSSSSGSYEQYF. In nucleotides, the CDR3 is TGTGCCAGCAGCAGTTCTAGCGGTTCCTACGAGCAGTACTTC. This chain uses TRBV11-2 with TRBJ2-7; TRBD2 matches 7 bases. V lost 5 bases and J lost 1; bases outside the gene matches: 5. CDR3 length equals 14 residues. Germline loops: CDR1 SGHAT, CDR2 FQNNGV.

The chain couples TRBV24-1 to TRBJ2-3, with 9 bases identical to TRBD2. The J segment lost 1 base and the V segment lost 3 bases, leaving 4 bases of the junction unmatched. The CDR3 length is 16 residues. Per the germline V gene, CDR1 is KGHDR and CDR2 is SFDVKD. The CDR3 coding sequence is TGTGCCACCAGTGATCGAACTAGCGGGCGCACAGATACGCAGTATTTT. Translating gives CATSDRTSGRTDTQYF.

The chain carries TRBV6-2 or TRBV6-3 and TRBJ2-5; 14 bases map to TRBD2. The CDR3 extends over 15 amino acids. The germline V gene encodes CDR1 MNHEY and CDR2 SVGEGT. J gave up 9 bases and V 2 bases, and 5 bases lay outside the gene matches. The CDR3 spells CASSYQGLAGEAQYF. CDR3 in DNA: TGTGCCAGCAGTTACCAGGGACTAGCGGGAGAAGCCCAGTACTTC.

J is TRBJ2-1 and V is TRBV3-1 (or the pseudogene TRBV3-2), with 11 bases fitting TRBD2. Germline-derived CDR1 and CDR2 are LGHDT and YNNKEL (reference sequence). This CDR3 has 17 amino acids. V lost 6 bases, J lost 8 bases, and 15 bases stayed unmatched. CDR3 protein: CASRRGKTSGESDEQFF. CDR3 sequence (DNA): TGTGCCAGCAGGAGAGGCAAGACTAGCGGGGAATCTGATGAGCAGTTCTTC.

The genes are TRBV3-1 (or the pseudogene TRBV3-2) and TRBJ1-5; D not resolved. Trimming removed 7 bases from V and 7 bases from J, with 8 bases in between. Germline V gives CDR1 LGHDT, CDR2 YNNKEL (reference sequence). The CDR3 is 11 residues long. CDR3 residues: CASTPGQPQHF. CDR3 coding DNA: TGTGCCAGCACCCCGGGGCAGCCCCAGCATTTT.

V usage is TRBV11-2 and J usage is TRBJ1-2; tentative D call: TRBD1 (5 bases). V was shortened by 0 bases and J by 8 bases, with 19 bases between the two germline ends. CDR1 SGHAT and CDR2 FQNNGV come from the germline V gene. This CDR3 has 16 residues. CDR3 loop: CASSLDVQGGMAGYTF. CDR3 coding DNA: TGTGCCAGCAGCTTAGATGTTCAGGGAGGTATGGCGGGCTACACCTTC.

The chain joins TRBV10-3 to TRBJ2-2; D is possibly TRBD1 (6 bases). V was shortened by 3 bases and J by 2 bases, with 7 bases between the two germline ends. Germline values: CDR1 ENHRY, CDR2 SYGVKD. The CDR3 runs 14 residues. CDR3 protein: CAISEQGNTGELFF. Here the CDR3 DNA reads TGTGCCATCAGTGAACAGGGCAACACCGGGGAGCTGTTTTTT.

This chain uses TRBV5-1 with TRBJ1-1, with TRBD1 matching over 7 bases. Germline V gene sequence: CDR1 SGHRS, CDR2 YFSETQ. This CDR3 contains 14 residues. After removal of 6 bases from V and 1 base from J, the junction contained 6 bases not matched to a gene. The CDR3 DNA reads TGCGCCAGCACCTACTCAGGGGGGAACACTGAAGCTTTCTTT. It yields the protein CASTYSGGNTEAFF.

This clone occurred a few times. This chain joins TRBV12-5 and TRBJ1-4; a weak D match, TRBD1 (6 bases). The CDR3 has 13 amino acids. Germline CDR1 and CDR2: LGHNT and FRNRAP. V was pared by 5 bases and J by 8 bases, with 12 bases between. CDR3 coding DNA: TGTGCTAGTGGTCAACAGGGTGGAGAAAAACTGTTTTTT. Translation gives CASGQQGGEKLFF.

V usage is TRBV13 and J usage is TRBJ2-7; the match to TRBD2 covers 10 bases. V gave up 0 bases and J gave up 3 bases; unmatched junction bases: 14. Germline V gives CDR1 PRHDT, CDR2 FYEKMQ (reference sequence). This CDR3 spans 19 amino acids. CDR3 DNA sequence: TGTGCCAGCAGCTTAGGTACCCCCGAGAGCGGGAGGGCCAGCTACGAGCAGTACTTC. This translates into CASSLGTPESGRASYEQYF.

With regard to this clone: The same CDR3 arises from other DNA sequences in this sample as well. The chain has TRBV9 and TRBJ2-7; weak D call: TRBD2 (6 bases). This CDR3 has 14 residues. Germline V lookup: CDR1 SGDLS, CDR2 YYNGEE. Trimming left V 0 bases short and J 3 bases short, with 10 bases between. The CDR3 coding sequence is TGTGCCAGCAGCGTAGCGGGAGAAGGCTACGAGCAGTACTTC. Translated, it gives CASSVAGEGYEQYF.

A word on this clone: Other nucleotide sequences in the sample specify the same CDR3. V and J are TRBV25-1 and TRBJ1-3, with 7 bases fitting TRBD1. Germline V gene sequence: CDR1 MGHDK, CDR2 SYGVNS. Trimming at V came to 1 base and at J to 2 bases, leaving 2 bases not matched to a gene. This CDR3 spans 15 amino acids. For the CDR3, the DNA is TGTGCCAGCAGTGAATCCGACAGGGCTGGAAACACCATATATTTT. It codes for CASSESDRAGNTIYF.

The gene calls are TRBV21-1 and TRBJ1-1; TRBD1, the table's D call, was not compared with the DNA. TRBV21-1 is listed as a pseudogene. CDR3 length: 17 residues. The CDR3 nucleotides are TGTGCCAGCAGCCAAATCCGGACAGGGGAAATGAACACTGAAGCTTTCTTT. It codes for CASSQIRTGEMNTEAFF.

Concerning this clone: Sequence at one end of the junction differs from germline and may be a read error. This chain connects TRBV30 to TRBJ1-1; D is unresolved. This CDR3 is 11 amino acids long. The germline CDR1 and CDR2 sequences are GTSNPN and SVGIG (reference sequence). This CDR3 reads CAWSVDSVPIF. CDR3 nucleotides: TGTGCCTGGAGTGTAGACTCCGTCCCCATCTTT.

This chain joins TRBV30 and TRBJ2-5, with TRBD2 as a possible D gene (5 bases). Germline V gene sequence: CDR1 GTSNPN, CDR2 SVGIG (reference sequence). V shed 0 bases and J shed 5 bases, with 10 bases lying between them. The CDR3 covers 13 residues. The CDR3 reads CAWSVGRGETQYF. CDR3 bases: TGTGCCTGGAGTGTAGGCCGAGGGGAGACCCAGTACTTC.

This chain links TRBV7-8 with TRBJ2-7, with D possibly being TRBD1 (5 bases). CDR1 and CDR2 from the germline V gene are SGHVS and FQNEAQ. With 0 bases removed from V and 0 bases from J, the gap between germline ends came to 12 bases. The length of the CDR3 is 16 residues. CDR3 sequence: CASSLAQTASSYEQYF. For the CDR3, the DNA is TGTGCCAGCAGCTTAGCTCAGACAGCGAGCTCCTACGAGCAGTACTTC.

The sample holds one count of this clone. This rearrangement joins TRBV7-6 to TRBJ1-2; maybe TRBD1 (6 bases). Germline-derived CDR1 and CDR2 are SGHVS and FNYEAQ. Trimming removed 5 bases from V and 0 bases from J, with 16 bases in between. The CDR3 is 16 amino acids. DNA of the CDR3: TGTGCCAGCAGCCTAAACCGGGACATCCCTAACTATGGCTACACCTTC. As protein: CASSLNRDIPNYGYTF.

The chain recombines TRBV30 with TRBJ1-1; TRBD1 is a possible D gene (5 bases). The CDR3 runs 12 residues. Germline CDR1 reads GTSNPN; CDR2 reads SVGIG (reference sequence). The V end lost 2 bases, the J end lost 5 bases, and 9 bases lay between the germline ends. CDR3: CAWSSGLTEAFF. The CDR3 DNA sequence: TGTGCCTGGAGTTCGGGACTTACTGAAGCTTTCTTT.

V gene TRBV4-3 combines with J gene TRBJ1-1; possible D gene TRBD1, 6 bases. The CDR3 runs 14 residues. Trimming shortened V by 4 bases and J by 1 base, and 10 bases separated the two germline ends. Germline V gene data show CDR1 as LGHNA and CDR2 as YSLEER. The CDR3, as DNA: TGCGCCAGCAGCCCAGGGGTCTCGAACACTGAAGCTTTCTTT. It translates to CASSPGVSNTEAFF.

The gene calls are TRBV7-2 and TRBJ2-1, with D perhaps TRBD1 (5 bases). The V gene lost 1 base and the J gene lost 10 bases, with 20 bases spanning the gap. The CDR3 totals 16 residues. The V gene's germline CDR1 is SGHTA and CDR2 FQGNSA. The CDR3 DNA reads TGTGCCAGCAGCTTAGAGGCAGGCATTGGGGCACGGGAGCAGTTCTTC. Its protein product is CASSLEAGIGAREQFF.

The chain joins TRBV6-5 to TRBJ1-2; weak D call: TRBD1 (5 bases). The CDR3 covers 16 residues. The V gene's germline CDR1 is MNHEY and CDR2 SVGAGI. Trimming left V 2 bases short and J 5 bases short, with 18 bases between. CDR3 protein: CASSYPMGGRVYGYTF. The CDR3 region has the DNA TGTGCCAGCAGTTACCCCATGGGGGGGAGAGTTTATGGCTACACCTTC.

The rearrangement links TRBV10-3 to TRBJ2-5, with a weak D call TRBD1 (5 bases). The V gene lost 6 bases and the J gene lost 5 bases, with 19 bases spanning the gap. The CDR3 extends over 15 amino acids. Germline V gene lookup returns CDR1 ENHRY and CDR2 SYGVKD. The CDR3 protein is CAIREGRGRLETQYF. In nucleotides, the CDR3 is TGTGCCATCAGGGAAGGAAGGGGAAGGCTGGAGACCCAGTACTTC.